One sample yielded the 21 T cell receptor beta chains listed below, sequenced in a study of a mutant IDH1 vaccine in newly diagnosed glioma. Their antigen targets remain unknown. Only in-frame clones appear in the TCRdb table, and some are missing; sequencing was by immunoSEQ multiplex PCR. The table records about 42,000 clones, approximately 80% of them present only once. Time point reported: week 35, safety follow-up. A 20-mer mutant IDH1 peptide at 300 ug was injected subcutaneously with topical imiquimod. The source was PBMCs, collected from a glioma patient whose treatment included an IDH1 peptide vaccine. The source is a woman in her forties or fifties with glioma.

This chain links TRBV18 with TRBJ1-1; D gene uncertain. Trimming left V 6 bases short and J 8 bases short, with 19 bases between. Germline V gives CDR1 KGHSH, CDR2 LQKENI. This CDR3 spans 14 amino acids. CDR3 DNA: TGTGCCAGCTCCGACCAGGCCGGCCTGAAAGAAGCTTTCTTT. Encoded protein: CASSDQAGLKEAFF.

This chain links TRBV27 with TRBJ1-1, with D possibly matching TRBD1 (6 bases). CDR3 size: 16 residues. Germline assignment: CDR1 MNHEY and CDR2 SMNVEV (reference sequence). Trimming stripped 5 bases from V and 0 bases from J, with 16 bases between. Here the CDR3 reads CASSQLKTGMNTEAFF. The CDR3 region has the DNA TGTGCCAGCAGTCAACTCAAGACAGGTATGAACACTGAAGCTTTCTTT.

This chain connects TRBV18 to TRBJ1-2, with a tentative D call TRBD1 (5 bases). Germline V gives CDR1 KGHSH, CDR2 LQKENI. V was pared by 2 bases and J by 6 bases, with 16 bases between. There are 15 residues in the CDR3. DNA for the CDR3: TGTGCCAGCTCACCATGGGGCACCCAACGAGATGGCTACACCTTC. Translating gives CASSPWGTQRDGYTF.

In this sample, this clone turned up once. CDR3 nucleotides: TGCGCCAGCAGCGTTCTACCGGGACAGGTGGGTGAGCAGTACTTC. Translating gives CASSVLPGQVGEQYF. The V call is TRBV5-1, the J call TRBJ2-7; 8 bases fit TRBD1. J lost 7 bases, V lost 4 bases, and 13 bases had no gene match. This CDR3 spans 15 amino acids. CDR1 and CDR2 (germline): SGHRS, YFSETQ.

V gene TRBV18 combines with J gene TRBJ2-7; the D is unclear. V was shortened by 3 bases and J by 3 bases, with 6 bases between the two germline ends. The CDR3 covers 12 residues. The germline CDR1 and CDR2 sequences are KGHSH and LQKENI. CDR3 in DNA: TGTGCCAGCTCACCGGGGTTCTACGAGCAGTACTTC. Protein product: CASSPGFYEQYF.

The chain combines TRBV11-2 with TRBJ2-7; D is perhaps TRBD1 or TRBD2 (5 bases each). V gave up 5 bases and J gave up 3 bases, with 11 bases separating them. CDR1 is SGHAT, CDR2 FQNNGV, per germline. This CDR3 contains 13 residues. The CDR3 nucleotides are TGTGCCAGCAGCCTAGGGGACGACTACGAGCAGTACTTC. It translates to CASSLGDDYEQYF.

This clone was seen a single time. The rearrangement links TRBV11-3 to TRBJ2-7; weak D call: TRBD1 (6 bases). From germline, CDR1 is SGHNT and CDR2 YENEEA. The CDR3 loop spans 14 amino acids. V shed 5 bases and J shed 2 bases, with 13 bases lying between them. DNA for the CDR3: TGTGCCAGCAGCGTACCGGGACAAACCTACGAGCAGTACTTC. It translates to CASSVPGQTYEQYF.

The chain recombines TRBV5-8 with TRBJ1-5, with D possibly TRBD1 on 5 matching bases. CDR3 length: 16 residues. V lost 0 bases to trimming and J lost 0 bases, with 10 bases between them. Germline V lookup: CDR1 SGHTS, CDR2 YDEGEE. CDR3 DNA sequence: TGTGCCAGCAGCTTGGGTCAGGGCAATAGCAATCAGCCCCAGCATTTT. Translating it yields CASSLGQGNSNQPQHF.

The chain's CDR3 is CASSLFGTEAFF. In DNA form, the CDR3 reads TGTGCCAGCAGTTTATTTGGCACTGAAGCTTTCTTT. The chain is built from TRBV28 and TRBJ1-1; no reliable D call. The germline V and J ends were trimmed by 1 base and 4 bases, with 4 bases remaining between them. The germline V gene has CDR1 MDHEN and CDR2 SYDVKM. The CDR3 length is 12 residues.

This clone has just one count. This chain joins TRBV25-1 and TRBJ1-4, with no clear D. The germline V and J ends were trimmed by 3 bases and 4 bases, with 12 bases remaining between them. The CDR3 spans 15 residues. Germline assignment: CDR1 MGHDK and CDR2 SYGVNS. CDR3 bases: TGTGCCAGCAGTGAGTCCCCAAGCCATAATGAAAAACTGTTTTTT. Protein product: CASSESPSHNEKLFF. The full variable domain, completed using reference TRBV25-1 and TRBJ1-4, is EADIYQTPRYLVIGTGKKITLECSQTMGHDKMYWYQQDPGMELHLIHYSYGVNSTEKGDLSSESTVSRIRTEHFPLTLESARPSHTSQYLCASSESPSHNEKLFFGSGTQLSVL.

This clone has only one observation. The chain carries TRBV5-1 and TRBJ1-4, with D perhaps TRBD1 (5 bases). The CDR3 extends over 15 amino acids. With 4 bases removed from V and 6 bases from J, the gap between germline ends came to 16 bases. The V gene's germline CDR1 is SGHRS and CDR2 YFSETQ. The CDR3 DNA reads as TGCGCCAGCAGCAGGGACGGGGGATCGGATGAAAAACTGTTTTTT. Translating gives CASSRDGGSDEKLFF.

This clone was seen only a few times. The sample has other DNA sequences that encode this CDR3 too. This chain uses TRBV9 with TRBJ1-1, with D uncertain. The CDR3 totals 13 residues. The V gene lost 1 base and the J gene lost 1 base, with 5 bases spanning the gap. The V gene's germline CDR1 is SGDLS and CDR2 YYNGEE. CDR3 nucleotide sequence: TGTGCCAGCAGCGTATCGCCGAACACTGAAGCTTTCTTT. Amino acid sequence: CASSVSPNTEAFF.

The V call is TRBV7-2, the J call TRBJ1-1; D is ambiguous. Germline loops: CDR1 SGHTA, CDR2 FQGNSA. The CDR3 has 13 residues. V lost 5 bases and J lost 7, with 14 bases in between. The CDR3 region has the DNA TGTGCCAGCAGCCTAGGGCGGCTCAGTGAAGCTTTCTTT. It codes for CASSLGRLSEAFF.

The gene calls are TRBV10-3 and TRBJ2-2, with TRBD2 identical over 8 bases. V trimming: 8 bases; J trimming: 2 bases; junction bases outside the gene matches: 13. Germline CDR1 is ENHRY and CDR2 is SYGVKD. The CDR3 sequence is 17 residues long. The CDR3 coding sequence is TGTGCCATCGGTGGTGGGCGCGGGGGGACCAACACCGGGGAGCTGTTTTTT. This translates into CAIGGGRGGTNTGELFF.

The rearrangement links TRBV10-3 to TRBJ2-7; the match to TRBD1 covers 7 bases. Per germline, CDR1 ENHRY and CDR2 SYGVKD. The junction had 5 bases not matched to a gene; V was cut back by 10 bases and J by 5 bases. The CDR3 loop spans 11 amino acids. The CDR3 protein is CATGGLNEQYF. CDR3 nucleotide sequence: TGTGCCACAGGGGGTTTGAACGAGCAGTACTTC.

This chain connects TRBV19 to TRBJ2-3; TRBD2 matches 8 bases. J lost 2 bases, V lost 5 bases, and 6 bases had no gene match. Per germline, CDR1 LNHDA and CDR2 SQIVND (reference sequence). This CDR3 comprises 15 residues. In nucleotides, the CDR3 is TGTGCCAGTAGTGTGAATAGCGGGGACACAGATACGCAGTATTTT. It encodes CASSVNSGDTDTQYF.

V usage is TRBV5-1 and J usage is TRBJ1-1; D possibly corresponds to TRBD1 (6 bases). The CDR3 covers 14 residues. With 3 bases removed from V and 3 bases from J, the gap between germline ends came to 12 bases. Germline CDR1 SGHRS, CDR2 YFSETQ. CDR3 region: CASSWDTEDTEAFF. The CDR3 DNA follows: TGCGCCAGCAGCTGGGACACGGAGGACACTGAAGCTTTCTTT.

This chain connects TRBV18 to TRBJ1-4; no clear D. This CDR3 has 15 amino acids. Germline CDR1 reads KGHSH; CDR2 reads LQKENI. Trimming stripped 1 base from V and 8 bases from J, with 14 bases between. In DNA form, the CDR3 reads TGTGCCAGCTCACCACAGAAGGCCACCAGCGAAAAACTGTTTTTT. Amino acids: CASSPQKATSEKLFF.

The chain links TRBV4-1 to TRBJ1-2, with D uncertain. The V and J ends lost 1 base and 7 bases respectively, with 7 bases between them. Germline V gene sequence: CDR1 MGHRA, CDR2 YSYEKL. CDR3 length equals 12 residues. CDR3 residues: CASSQGRPGYTF. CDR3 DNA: TGCGCCAGCAGCCAAGGACGCCCTGGCTACACCTTC.

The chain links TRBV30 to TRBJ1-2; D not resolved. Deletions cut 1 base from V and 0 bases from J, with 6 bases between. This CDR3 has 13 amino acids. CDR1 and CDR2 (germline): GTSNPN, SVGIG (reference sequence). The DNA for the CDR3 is TGTGCCTGGAGTGCTGAATCTAACTATGGCTACACCTTC. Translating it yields CAWSAESNYGYTF. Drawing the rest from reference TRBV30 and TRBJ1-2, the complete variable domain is SQTIHQWPATLVQPVGSPLSLECTVEGTSNPNLYWYRQAAGRGLQLLFYSVGIGQISSEVPQNLSASRPQDRQFILSSKKLLLSDSGFYLCAWSAESNYGYTFGSGTRLTVV.

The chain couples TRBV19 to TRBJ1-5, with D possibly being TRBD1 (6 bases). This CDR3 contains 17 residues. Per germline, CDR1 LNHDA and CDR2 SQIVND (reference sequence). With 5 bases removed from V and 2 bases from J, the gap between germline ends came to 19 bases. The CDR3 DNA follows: TGTGCCAGTAGTCACGGTGGGGGGCGTTGGGGCAATCAGCCCCAGCATTTT. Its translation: CASSHGGGRWGNQPQHF.